Sequencing of this TCR beta chain was carried out in a study of blood T cells in healthy people across ages. The second PCR ran 7 to 11 cycles with a sample-barcoded 5' primer and J-beta primers. TCRdb re-called the 5' RACE reads with MiXCR, one entry per CDR3 protein. The sample has around 1,500,000 distinct CDR3 sequences, 35% to 45% seen once. Germline V gene lookup returns CDR1 SGHAT and CDR2 FQNNGV. This CDR3 comprises 16 residues. V trimming: 6 bases; J trimming: 0 bases; junction bases outside the gene matches: 6. Findings and caveats of the study: The study found more naive CD4+ cells and higher diversity in long-lived than aged donors. A strong correlation between TCR beta diversity and naive T cell percentage was seen. Any changes in expanded clonotypes were possibly confounded, as donor CMV status remained unknown.

Note on this clonotype: Its antigen remains unknown.

The sequence came from a woman aged 18-29 years in good health. The chain carries TRBV11-2 and TRBJ2-4; 9 bases map to TRBD1. The sequencing sample was made of blood. CDR3 nucleotides: TGTGCCAGCAGATCTACAGGGGGCTCAGCCAAAAACATTCAGTACTTC. Amino acid sequence: CASRSTGGSAKNIQYF. Based on the CDR3 plus reference TRBV11-2 and TRBJ2-4, the full variable domain is EAGVAQSPRYKIIEKRQSVAFWCNPISGHATLYWYQQILGQGPKLLIQFQNNGVVDDSQLPKDRFSAERLKGVDSTLKIQPAKLEDSAVYLCASRSTGGSAKNIQYFGAGTRLSVL.